Here is one T cell receptor (beta chain) with its context. The antigen is undetermined. TCR beta CDR3 region amplification was performed from RNA transcripts. The HTBI primer set was used in a first-round RT-PCR of the TCR CDR3. One entry per CDR3 protein results from TCRdb running MiXCR on the multiplex PCR reads. The sample gives approximately 690,000 distinct CDR3 sequences, about 14% of which show up once; about 12% is in the top ten. Per germline, CDR1 SQVTM and CDR2 ANQGSEA. Between the trimmed V and J ends, which lost 5 bases and 5 bases, there was a span of 12 bases. The CDR3 has 13 residues. The data stem from a study of T cells in Graves' hyperthyroidism and ophthalmopathy. Regarding the study as a whole: Classification by a 13 V-J model distinguished ophthalmopathy from stable hyperthyroidism. The majority of expanded thyroid clonotypes above 0.001 also appeared in blood.

Diagnoses were made from clinical symptoms, serum measures (thyroxine and TRAb), thyroid ultrasound and orbital computed tomography. Sample: blood. The sequence derives from a woman aged 45-60 years with Graves' ophthalmopathy. The gene calls are TRBV29-1 and TRBJ2-2; TRBD1 or TRBD2 may be the D gene (6 bases each). Here the CDR3 DNA reads TGCAGCGTTAACCAGGGGAGGACCGGGGAGCTGTTTTTT. Its protein product is CSVNQGRTGELFF.